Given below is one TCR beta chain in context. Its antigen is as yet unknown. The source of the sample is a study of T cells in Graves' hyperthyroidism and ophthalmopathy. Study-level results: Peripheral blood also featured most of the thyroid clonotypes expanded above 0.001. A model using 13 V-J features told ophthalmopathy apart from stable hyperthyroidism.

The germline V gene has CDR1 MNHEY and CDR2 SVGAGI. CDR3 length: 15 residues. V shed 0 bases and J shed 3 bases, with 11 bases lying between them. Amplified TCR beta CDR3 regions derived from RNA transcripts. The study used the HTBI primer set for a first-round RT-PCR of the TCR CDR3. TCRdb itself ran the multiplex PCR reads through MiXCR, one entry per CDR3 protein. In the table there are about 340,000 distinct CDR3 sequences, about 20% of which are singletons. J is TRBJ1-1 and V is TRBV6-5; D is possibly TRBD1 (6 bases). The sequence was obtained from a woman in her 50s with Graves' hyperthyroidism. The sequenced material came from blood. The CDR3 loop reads CASSYSQGGHTEAFF. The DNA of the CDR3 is TGTGCCAGCAGTTACTCACAGGGAGGCCACACTGAAGCTTTCTTT.